The 9 T cell receptor beta chains given below trace back to one sample, sequenced in a study of Graves' ophthalmopathy and Graves' hyperthyroidism. Amplification of TCR beta CDR3 regions used RNA transcripts. A first-round RT-PCR used HTBI primers, followed by a second-round multiplex PCR. TCRdb re-called the multiplex PCR reads with MiXCR, one entry per CDR3 protein. The table lists approximately 410,000 distinct CDR3 sequences, less than 20% of them singletons. Sequenced sample: peripheral blood. Receptors originate from a woman younger than 35 with stable Graves' hyperthyroidism.

Note on this clonotype: A much larger clone lies one base from this, so it may be a read error. The V call is TRBV3-1, the J call TRBJ1-6; 11 bases are a match to TRBD1. The CDR3 runs to 15 residues. Germline CDR1 LGHDT, CDR2 YNNKEL (reference sequence). The DNA of the CDR3 is TGTGCCAGCAGCAACGGACAGGGGGCGAATTCAACCCTCCACTTT. Its protein is CASSNGQGANSTLHF.

This clonotype was detected only once. The chain employs TRBV6-2 or TRBV6-3 and TRBJ1-6; 7 bases map to TRBD1. This CDR3 spans 13 amino acids. CDR1 is MNHEY, CDR2 SVGEGT, per germline. V was clipped by 6 bases and J by 9 bases; unmatched bases: 5. The CDR3: CASSDRAVSPLHF. The DNA for the CDR3 is TGTGCCAGCAGCGACAGGGCGGTTTCACCCCTCCACTTT.

The sample holds many counts of this clonotype. This chain links TRBV5-6 with TRBJ2-2; maybe TRBD1 (6 bases). V was clipped by 4 bases and J by 4 bases, with 11 bases between them. Germline lookup yields CDR1 SGHDT and CDR2 YYEEEE. The CDR3 spans 14 residues. CDR3 sequence: CASSLGHFTGELFF. Written as DNA, the CDR3 is TGTGCCAGCAGCCTGGGACACTTCACCGGGGAGCTGTTTTTT.

V gene TRBV12-3 or TRBV12-4 combines with J gene TRBJ2-7; no reliable D call. The V and J ends lost 6 bases and 5 bases respectively, with 14 bases between them. This CDR3 is built from 13 residues. CDR3 in DNA: TGTGCCAGCAGCCCCACCCTATCAAACGAGCAGTACTTC. This encodes CASSPTLSNEQYF.

In this sample, this clonotype turned up many times. The chain is built from TRBV7-8 and TRBJ1-6; 10 bases fit TRBD1. The CDR3 runs to 15 residues. V lost 5 bases to trimming and J lost 8 bases; unmatched junction nucleotides: 6. Germline lookup yields CDR1 SGHVS and CDR2 FQNEAQ. The CDR3 DNA reads as TGTGCCAGCAGCAGATGGGACAGGGGAGATTCACCCCTCCACTTT. As protein: CASSRWDRGDSPLHF.

This chain uses TRBV5-1 with TRBJ1-3; 7 bases match TRBD1. Per the germline V gene, CDR1 is SGHRS and CDR2 is YFSETQ. V lost 5 bases to trimming and J lost 4 bases; unmatched junction nucleotides: 12. The CDR3 length is 16 residues. The CDR3 nucleotides are TGCGCCAGCAGTAGGGGGCTATCGGATCGCGGAAACACCATATATTTT. Translation: CASSRGLSDRGNTIYF.

This clonotype was recorded at least ten times. The rearrangement joins TRBV7-2 to TRBJ1-5; D ambiguous. The V end was cut by 1 base, the J end by 4 bases, with 8 bases between. The CDR3 is 14 amino acids. Germline V gene data show CDR1 as SGHTA and CDR2 as FQGNSA. The CDR3 sequence is CASSLGGDNQPQHF. The CDR3 DNA reads TGTGCCAGCAGCTTAGGCGGGGATAATCAGCCCCAGCATTTT.

This clonotype occurred many times. V is TRBV20-1 and J is TRBJ1-6, with D uncertain. V lost 1 base, J lost 5 bases, and 9 bases lay in between. The germline gives CDR1 DFQATT, CDR2 SNEGSKA (reference sequence). The CDR3 totals 14 residues. The CDR3 loop is CSARAGSDNSPLHF. The CDR3 coding sequence is TGCAGTGCTAGAGCGGGCTCGGATAATTCACCCCTCCACTTT.

The chain couples TRBV29-1 to TRBJ2-2; either TRBD1 or TRBD2 may fit D (5 bases each). Trimming removed 7 bases at V and 0 bases at J, with 12 bases between. There are 14 residues in the CDR3. Germline V gene data show CDR1 as SQVTM and CDR2 as ANQGSEA. The DNA for the CDR3 is TGCAGCGGGGGACGGAGCACGAACACCGGGGAGCTGTTTTTT. As protein: CSGGRSTNTGELFF.